Shown below are 5 T cell receptor beta chains from a single sample sequenced in a study of siplizumab effects on memory and regulatory T cells. Produced via immunoSEQ multiplex PCR; TCRdb's table is partial and in-frame only. The data contain roughly 100,000 clones, about 93% of them singletons. The sequenced sample was CD4+ T cells sorted from blood. Source of these receptors: a human donor in good health.

A single count supports this clone. The gene calls are TRBV10-1 and TRBJ2-5, with D perhaps TRBD1 or TRBD2 (6 bases each). There are 14 residues in the CDR3. Germline CDR1 is WNHNN and CDR2 is SYGVQD (reference sequence). V lost 3 bases to trimming and J lost 5 bases, with 13 bases between them. Here the CDR3 reads CASSDGGRDETQYF. The CDR3 nucleotides read TGCGCCAGCAGTGACGGGGGCAGGGACGAGACCCAGTACTTC.

The genes are TRBV6-5 and TRBJ1-2; 9 bases agree with TRBD1. The germline V gene has CDR1 MNHEY and CDR2 SVGAGI. Unmatched junction bases numbered 8, after V lost 6 bases and J lost 6 bases. The CDR3 totals 14 residues. The CDR3 DNA follows: TGTGCCAGCAGGGACAGGGGCCTGCCGGATGGCTACACCTTC. Encoded protein: CASRDRGLPDGYTF.

The V call is TRBV29-1, the J call TRBJ1-1; the D gene is possibly TRBD1 (6 bases). With 3 bases removed from V and 5 bases from J, the gap between germline ends came to 10 bases. The V gene's germline CDR1 is SQVTM and CDR2 ANQGSEA. The CDR3 length is 12 residues. CDR3 in amino acids: CSVDRGTTEAFF. CDR3 coding DNA: TGCAGCGTTGACAGGGGAACGACTGAAGCTTTCTTT.

The V gene is TRBV7-3, the J gene TRBJ2-1; TRBD2 matches at 15 bases. Trimming at V came to 2 bases and at J to 10 bases, leaving 0 bases not matched to a gene. The CDR3 totals 14 residues. Germline V CDR1 and CDR2: SGHTA, FQGTGA. The CDR3, as DNA: TGTGCCAGCAGCTTAGGGACTAGCGGGAGGGAGCAGTTCTTC. It specifies CASSLGTSGREQFF. The variable domain in full, completed from reference TRBV7-3 and TRBJ2-1, reads GAGVSQTPSNKVTEKGKYVELRCDPISGHTALYWYRQSLGQGPEFLIYFQGTGAADDSGLPNDRFFAVRPEGSVSTLKIQRTERGDSAVYLCASSLGTSGREQFFGPGTRLTVL.

The rearrangement links TRBV28 to TRBJ1-4, with unresolved D. Looked up from germline, CDR1 is MDHEN and CDR2 is SYDVKM. This CDR3 has 13 residues. Trimming left V 4 bases short and J 5 bases short, with 8 bases between. This chain's CDR3 is CASSWTSNEKLFF. The CDR3 bases are TGTGCCAGCAGTTGGACTTCAAATGAAAAACTGTTTTTT.